These 26 T cell receptor beta chains were sequenced from one sample in a study of OX40 agonist ivuxolimab in advanced cancers. TCRdb keeps only in-frame clones here, not all; method: immunoSEQ multiplex PCR. The table shows approximately 80,000 clones, with roughly 88% occurring only once. This material consisted of CD4+ or CD8+ T cells sorted from blood, taken in a trial of the OX40 agonist ivuxolimab. These receptors all stem from an adult with an advanced solid tumor such as melanoma, head and neck, liver or kidney cancer.

V gene TRBV9 combines with J gene TRBJ1-1; D is uncertain. The CDR3 is 13 amino acids. The ends were cut back, 7 bases at V and 5 bases at J, with 15 bases in the middle. Germline lookup yields CDR1 SGDLS and CDR2 YYNGEE. In DNA, the CDR3 is TGTGCCAGCGCACGACTAGAACGGACTGAAGCTTTCTTT. Its protein is CASARLERTEAFF.

The chain couples TRBV18 to TRBJ1-4; the D is unclear. Germline CDR1 and CDR2: KGHSH and LQKENI. Trimming removed 6 bases at V and 2 bases at J, with 19 bases between. There are 17 residues in the CDR3. CDR3 bases: TGTGCCAGCTCGCAAAAGGCCCCTTCGGTGACTAATGAAAAACTGTTTTTT. Protein product: CASSQKAPSVTNEKLFF. Variable domain in full (rest from reference TRBV18 and TRBJ1-4): NAGVMQNPRHLVRRRGQEARLRCSPMKGHSHVYWYRQLPEEGLKFMVYLQKENIIDESGMPKERFSAEFPKEGPSILRIQQVVRGDSAAYFCASSQKAPSVTNEKLFFGSGTQLSVL.

V gene TRBV9 combines with J gene TRBJ1-1; a weak D match, TRBD1 (6 bases). In germline, CDR1 is SGDLS, CDR2 YYNGEE. This CDR3 contains 14 residues. Trimming cost V 6 bases and J 6 bases, with 18 bases left between them. DNA for the CDR3: TGTGCCAGCACCCGGATTACAGGGAGCGCTGAAGCTTTCTTT. This encodes CASTRITGSAEAFF.

As for this clone: The junction shows a germline mismatch at one end, possibly a read error. The rearrangement links TRBV23-1 to TRBJ1-5; 8 bases align to TRBD1. TRBV23-1 is recorded as an ORF, its role being uncertain. This CDR3 is built from 16 residues. The CDR3 bases are TGCGTCAGCAGTCAATCGGAGCAGGGGGCGAGTCAGCCCCAGCATTTT. Its translation is CVSSQSEQGASQPQHF.

The chain has TRBV6-1 and TRBJ2-7; 9 bases agree with TRBD1. CDR1 is MNHNS and CDR2 is SASEGT in the germline V gene. V trimming: 0 bases; J trimming: 3 bases; junction bases outside the gene matches: 6. The CDR3 runs to 16 residues. DNA of the CDR3: TGTGCCAGCAGTGAAGCCGGGACAGGGAATTTCTACGAGCAGTACTTC. Residues: CASSEAGTGNFYEQYF.

The V call is TRBV5-5, the J call TRBJ1-5; D gene uncertain. From germline, CDR1 is SGHKS and CDR2 YYEKEE (reference sequence). V shed 0 bases and J shed 1 base, with 5 bases lying between them. The CDR3 sequence is 14 residues long. The CDR3 loop is CASSLGGSNQPQHF. CDR3 bases: TGTGCCAGCAGCTTGGGAGGGAGCAATCAGCCCCAGCATTTT.

The V and J genes are TRBV6-6 and TRBJ1-6, with D perhaps TRBD1 (5 bases). The germline CDR1 and CDR2 sequences are MNHNY and SVGAGI (reference sequence). Trimming left V 4 bases short and J 7 bases short, with 14 bases between. The CDR3 contains 15 residues. The CDR3 loop is CASSSRTQGNSPLHF. The DNA of the CDR3 is TGTGCCAGCAGTTCAAGAACCCAGGGAAATTCACCCCTCCACTTT.

V and J are TRBV19 and TRBJ1-1; D gene unclear. The V gene lost 2 bases and the J gene lost 4 bases, with 17 bases spanning the gap. The CDR3 has 16 amino acids. Germline lookup yields CDR1 LNHDA and CDR2 SQIVND (reference sequence). DNA for the CDR3: TGTGCCAGTAGTATAAAATCGAGGGCGAAGGGCACTGAAGCTTTCTTT. Translated, it gives CASSIKSRAKGTEAFF.

The chain employs TRBV6-1 and TRBJ2-3; TRBD2 aligns across 7 bases. The CDR3 contains 15 residues. The germline CDR1 and CDR2 sequences are MNHNS and SASEGT. The V and J ends lost 3 bases and 6 bases, in that order; junction bases with no gene match: 9. This CDR3 reads CASSDPGLIMDTQYF. CDR3 in DNA: TGTGCCAGCAGTGATCCGGGACTAATCATGGATACGCAGTATTTT.

CDR3 coding DNA: TGTGCCAGCAGTTTATCCCACGGGAATCAGCCCCAGCATTTT. It codes for CASSLSHGNQPQHF. The chain joins TRBV28 to TRBJ1-5, with unresolved D. This CDR3 has 14 amino acids. Looked up from germline, CDR1 is MDHEN and CDR2 is SYDVKM. V lost 1 base to trimming and J lost 4 bases, with 8 bases between them.

The V gene is TRBV10-2, the J gene TRBJ2-7; 9 bases align to TRBD1. V was pared by 8 bases and J by 6 bases, with 8 bases of the junction left unmatched. Germline V gene sequence: CDR1 WSHSY, CDR2 SAAADI. The CDR3 totals 13 residues. The CDR3 region is CASGRTGVGEQYV. The CDR3 nucleotides read TGCGCCAGCGGACGGACAGGGGTCGGCGAGCAGTACGTC.

The CDR3 loop reads CASSFLGQPYTEAFF. The CDR3 region has the DNA TGCGCCAGCAGCTTTCTGGGACAGCCTTACACTGAAGCTTTCTTT. The V gene is TRBV5-1, the J gene TRBJ1-1, with 7 bases identical to TRBD1. Germline V lookup: CDR1 SGHRS, CDR2 YFSETQ. The CDR3 has 15 residues. Trimming removed 2 bases from V and 3 bases from J; junction bases left unmatched: 7.

The chain couples TRBV7-9 to TRBJ1-4, with a possible D match to TRBD1 (5 bases). The CDR3 is 14 residues long. Trimming took 1 base from V and 10 from J, leaving 13 bases between them. Germline assignment: CDR1 SEHNR and CDR2 FQNEAQ (reference sequence). The CDR3 nucleotides read TGTGCCAGCAGCTTAGGGGGCGGAGGTGGAAAACTGTTTTTT. It yields the protein CASSLGGGGGKLFF.

V and J are TRBV5-1 and TRBJ1-1, with D unresolved. The V gene lost 0 bases and the J gene lost 4 bases, with 10 bases spanning the gap. Germline loops: CDR1 SGHRS, CDR2 YFSETQ. This CDR3 is 14 amino acids long. The CDR3 reads CASSLGGAATEAFF. The CDR3 region has the DNA TGCGCCAGCAGCTTGGGGGGAGCGGCCACTGAAGCTTTCTTT.

This chain connects TRBV6-5 to TRBJ1-2, with a tentative D call TRBD1 (5 bases). Trimming removed 5 bases at V and 5 bases at J, with 18 bases between. From germline, CDR1 is MNHEY and CDR2 SVGAGI. This CDR3 is 15 amino acids long. The CDR3 DNA sequence: TGTGCCAGCAGTCGCGGTCTAGGGGAGGGATATGGCTACACCTTC. Its translation: CASSRGLGEGYGYTF.

The gene calls are TRBV5-4 and TRBJ1-2, with D perhaps matching TRBD1 (5 bases). Germline CDR1 reads SGHNT; CDR2 reads YYREEE (reference sequence). Deletions cut 1 base from V and 8 bases from J, with 15 bases between. The CDR3 runs 14 residues. Written as DNA, the CDR3 is TGTGCCAGCAGCTTGTTCAGTGGCGACAGCGGCTACACCTTC. Amino acid sequence: CASSLFSGDSGYTF.

The V and J genes are TRBV18 and TRBJ2-1; the D call may be TRBD1 or TRBD2 (7 bases each). CDR1 is KGHSH, CDR2 LQKENI, per germline. The CDR3 totals 16 residues. Trimming took 0 bases from V and 3 from J, leaving 12 bases between them. The CDR3 nucleotides read TGTGCCAGCTCACCACCGTCAGGGGGGGACTACAATGAGCAGTTCTTC. This gives the protein CASSPPSGGDYNEQFF.

This chain links TRBV11-1 with TRBJ1-1, with D perhaps matching TRBD1 (5 bases). CDR1 and CDR2 from the germline V gene are SGHAT and FQDESV (reference sequence). The V and J ends lost 3 bases and 1 base respectively, with 12 bases between them. The CDR3 contains 15 residues. CDR3 DNA sequence: TGTGCCAGCAGCTTTAATCTCAGGGCGAACACTGAAGCTTTCTTT. As protein: CASSFNLRANTEAFF.

J is TRBJ1-2 and V is TRBV27; D is unresolved. CDR3 length: 14 amino acids. The germline CDR1 and CDR2 sequences are MNHEY and SMNVEV (reference sequence). Trimming took 5 bases from V and 4 from J, leaving 14 bases between them. The CDR3 loop is CASSPHRDTYGYTF. As DNA, the CDR3 is TGTGCCAGCAGTCCCCACCGGGATACCTATGGCTACACCTTC.

This clone turned up a few times. V usage is TRBV5-6 and J usage is TRBJ1-6, with unresolved D. Germline lookup yields CDR1 SGHDT and CDR2 YYEEEE. The CDR3 covers 13 residues. Trimming left V 1 base short and J 10 bases short, with 9 bases between. CDR3 nucleotides: TGTGCCAGCAGCTTGAAGGGAAGATCACCCCTCCACTTT. Encoded protein: CASSLKGRSPLHF.

The chain joins TRBV6-1 to TRBJ2-5; no reliable D call. The CDR3 loop spans 11 amino acids. Trimming left V 5 bases short and J 4 bases short, with 5 bases between. From germline, CDR1 is MNHNS and CDR2 SASEGT. The CDR3 loop is CASSYSETQYF. CDR3 sequence (DNA): TGTGCCAGCAGTTATTCAGAGACCCAGTACTTC.

The chain has TRBV5-4 and TRBJ1-2; 9 bases align to TRBD1. This CDR3 is 15 amino acids long. Losses at the gene ends were 2 bases for V and 4 bases for J; bases not matched to a gene: 6. Germline-derived CDR1 and CDR2 are SGHNT and YYREEE (reference sequence). The DNA for the CDR3 is TGTGCCAGCAGCTTAACGGAGACAGGGGGCTATGGCTACACCTTC. It codes for CASSLTETGGYGYTF.

The chain recombines TRBV5-8 with TRBJ1-5; no clear D gene. The V gene's germline CDR1 is SGHTS and CDR2 YDEGEE. This CDR3 has 13 residues. V gave up 7 bases and J gave up 7 bases, with 15 bases separating them. DNA for the CDR3: TGTGCCAGCGAAAGGCAGTCGCAACAGCCCCAGCATTTT. Translating it yields CASERQSQQPQHF.

The genes are TRBV11-2 and TRBJ2-5; 13 positions match TRBD2. The germline V gene encodes CDR1 SGHAT and CDR2 FQNNGV. V lost 5 bases and J lost 4; bases outside the gene matches: 10. The CDR3 loop spans 17 amino acids. This chain's CDR3 is CASSPTGTSGERETQYF. In DNA form, the CDR3 reads TGTGCCAGCAGCCCTACGGGGACTAGCGGGGAGAGAGAGACCCAGTACTTC.

J is TRBJ2-1 and V is TRBV27; TRBD2 agrees at 13 bases. The CDR3 contains 18 residues. CDR1 and CDR2 (germline): MNHEY, SMNVEV (reference sequence). V shed 5 bases and J 6 bases; nucleotides not matched to a gene: 13. In DNA, the CDR3 is TGTGCCAGCAGTACCCTCTGGACTAGCGGGGGCCCCCCCAATGAGCAGTTCTTC. Translated: CASSTLWTSGGPPNEQFF.

The chain joins TRBV19 to TRBJ2-5; a weak D match, TRBD2 (5 bases). V was pared by 1 base and J by 5 bases, with 5 bases between. CDR1 is LNHDA and CDR2 is SQIVND in the germline V gene (reference sequence). The CDR3 covers 12 residues. CDR3 in amino acids: CASSIGRETQYF. CDR3 bases: TGTGCCAGTAGTATAGGGAGGGAGACCCAGTACTTC.